This TCR beta chain was sequenced for a study of shared clonotypes between healthy human individuals. The V gene lost 3 bases and the J gene lost 6 bases, with 11 bases spanning the gap. The CDR3 is 14 amino acids. From germline, CDR1 is MDHEN and CDR2 SYDVKM. Study conclusions and caveats: There were few donors, and this limited the genetic and exposure-history diversity represented.

In the original analysis: Filtering of immunoSEQ junctional sequences could not match full-length read filtering. Sequenced by immunoSEQ multiplex PCR; TCRdb stores in-frame clones only, minus some. V, J and clone size are those of that table, while D and trimming were read from the DNA. In the table there are some 2.4 million clones, 93% of which are singletons. A remark on this clone: Its antigen is not known.

The chain combines TRBV28 with TRBJ1-4, with D unclear. The sequence came from a young man in good health. Some clones in this sample may be carry-over from other donors' samples. Sequencing used naive CD4+ T cells from PBMCs. As to subset: CD45RA+ positively selected. The CDR3 loop is CASSFVGFDEKLFF. The DNA of the CDR3 is TGTGCCAGCAGTTTCGTGGGGTTCGATGAAAAACTGTTTTTT.